Described below is a single T cell receptor (beta chain) sequence and its context. As yet, its antigen is unknown. This entry is derived from a study of regulatory T cells in long-lasting Graves disease. Broader study findings: Limited samples may have lowered accuracy.

For TCR beta, libraries came from iRepertoire HTBI primers and Arm-PCR of CDR3 regions. TCRdb called the multiplex PCR reads again in MiXCR, with one record for every CDR3 protein. The sample holds a few hundred thousand distinct CDR3 sequences, over 15% seen once. Regarding time point: newly diagnosed GD, antithyroid drugs for less than 3 months. PBMCs provided the RNA from which the TCR library was made. Germline V gene sequence: CDR1 SGHRS, CDR2 YFSETQ. The V and J ends lost 1 base and 2 bases respectively, with 12 bases between them. The CDR3 has 15 residues. The same sample was also used in a study of T cells in Graves' hyperthyroidism and ophthalmopathy. As that report states: Hyperthyroidism patients were newly diagnosed, had disease duration under 2 months, and were aged 18 to 65 years. Exclusion of a patient resulted from uncontrolled infection, other autoimmune disease, pregnancy or lactation.

The source of this sequence is a man aged 40-50 years with Graves disease. This specimen consisted of peripheral blood mononuclear cells (PBMCs), obtained at new diagnosis, from a patient treated with antithyroid drugs. This sequence joins TRBV5-1 and TRBJ2-5; D not resolved. The CDR3 loop reads CASSLSQKNQETQYF. The CDR3 DNA follows: TGCGCCAGCAGCTTGTCACAGAAGAATCAAGAGACCCAGTACTTC.